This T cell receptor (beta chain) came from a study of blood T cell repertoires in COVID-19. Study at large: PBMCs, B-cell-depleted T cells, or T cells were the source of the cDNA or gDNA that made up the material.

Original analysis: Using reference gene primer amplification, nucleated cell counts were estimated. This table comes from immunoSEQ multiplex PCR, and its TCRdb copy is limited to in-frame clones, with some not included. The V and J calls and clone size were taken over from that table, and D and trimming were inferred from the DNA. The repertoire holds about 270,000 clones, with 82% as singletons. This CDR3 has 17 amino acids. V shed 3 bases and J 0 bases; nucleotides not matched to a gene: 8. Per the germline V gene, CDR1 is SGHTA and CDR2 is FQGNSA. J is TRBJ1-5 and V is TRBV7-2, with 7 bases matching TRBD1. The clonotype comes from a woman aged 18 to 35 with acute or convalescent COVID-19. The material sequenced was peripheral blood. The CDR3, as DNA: TGTGCCAGCAGCTTCCGGGACAGCCGTTATAGCAATCAGCCCCAGCATTTT. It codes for CASSFRDSRYSNQPQHF.